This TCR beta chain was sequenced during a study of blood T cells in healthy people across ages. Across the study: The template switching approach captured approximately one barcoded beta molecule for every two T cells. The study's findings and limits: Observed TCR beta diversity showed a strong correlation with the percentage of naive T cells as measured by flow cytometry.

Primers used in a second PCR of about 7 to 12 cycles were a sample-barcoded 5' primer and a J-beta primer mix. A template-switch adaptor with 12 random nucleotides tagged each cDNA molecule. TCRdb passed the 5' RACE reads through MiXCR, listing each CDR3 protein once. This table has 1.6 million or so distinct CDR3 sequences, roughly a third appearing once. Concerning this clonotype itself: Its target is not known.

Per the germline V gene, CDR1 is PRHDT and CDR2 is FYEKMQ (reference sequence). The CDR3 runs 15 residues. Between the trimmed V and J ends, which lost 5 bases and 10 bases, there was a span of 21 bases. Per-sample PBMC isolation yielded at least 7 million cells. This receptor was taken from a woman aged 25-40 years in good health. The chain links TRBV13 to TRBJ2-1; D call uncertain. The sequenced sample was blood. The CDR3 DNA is TGTGCCAGCAGCCCGCTAAGGGCCTCAATCTGGGAGCAGTTCTTC. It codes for CASSPLRASIWEQFF.